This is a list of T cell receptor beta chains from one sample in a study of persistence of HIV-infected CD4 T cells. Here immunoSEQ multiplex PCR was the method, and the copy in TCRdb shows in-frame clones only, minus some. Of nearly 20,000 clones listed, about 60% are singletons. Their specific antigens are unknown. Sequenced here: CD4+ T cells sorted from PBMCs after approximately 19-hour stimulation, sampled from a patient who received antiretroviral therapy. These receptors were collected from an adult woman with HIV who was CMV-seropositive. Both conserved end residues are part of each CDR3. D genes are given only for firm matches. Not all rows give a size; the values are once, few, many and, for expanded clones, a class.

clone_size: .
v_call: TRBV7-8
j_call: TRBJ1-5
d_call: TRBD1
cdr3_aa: CASSFRDRVYQPQHF
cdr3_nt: TGTGCCAGCAGCTTCCGGGACAGGGTTTATCAGCCCCAGCATTTT

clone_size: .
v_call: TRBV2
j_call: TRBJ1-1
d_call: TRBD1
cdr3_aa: CASLDRDYEAFF
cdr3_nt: TGTGCCAGCTTGGACAGGGACTATGAAGCTTTCTTT

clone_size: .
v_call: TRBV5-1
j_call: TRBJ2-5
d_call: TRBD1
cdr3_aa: CASSLTGTGLRETQYF
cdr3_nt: TGCGCCAGCAGCCTGACCGGGACAGGTCTTCGAGAGACCCAGTACTTC

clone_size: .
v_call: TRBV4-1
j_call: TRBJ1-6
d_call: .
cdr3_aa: CASSQDRGAARNSPLHF
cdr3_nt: TGCGCCAGCAGCCAAGATAGAGGGGCGGCGCGAAATTCACCCCTCCACTTT

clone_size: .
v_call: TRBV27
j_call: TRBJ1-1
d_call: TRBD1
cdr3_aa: CASTALGTGGTEAFF
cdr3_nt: TGTGCCAGCACCGCCTTAGGGACAGGAGGTACTGAAGCTTTCTTT

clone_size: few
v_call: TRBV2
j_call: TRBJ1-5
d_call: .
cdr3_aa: CASSGSLDEPNQPQHF
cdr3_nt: TGTGCCAGCAGCGGATCTCTGGACGAACCCAATCAGCCCCAGCATTTT

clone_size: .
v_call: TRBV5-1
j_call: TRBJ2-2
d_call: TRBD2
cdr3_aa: CASSPRASGGAGELFF
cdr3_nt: TGCGCCAGCAGCCCCCGGGCTAGCGGGGGGGCCGGGGAGCTGTTTTTT

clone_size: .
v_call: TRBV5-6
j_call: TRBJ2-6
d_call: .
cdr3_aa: CASSLGEIRRASGANVLTF
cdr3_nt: TGTGCCAGCAGCTTGGGGGAGATTCGCAGGGCCTCTGGGGCCAACGTCCTGACTTTC

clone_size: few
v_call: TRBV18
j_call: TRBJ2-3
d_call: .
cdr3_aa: CASSRDSTDTQYF
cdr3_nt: TGTGCCAGCTCTCGGGACTCCACAGATACGCAGTATTTT

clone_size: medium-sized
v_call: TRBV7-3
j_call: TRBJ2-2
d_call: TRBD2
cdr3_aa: CASSSGLAGGTGELFF
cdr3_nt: TGTGCCAGCAGCTCAGGACTAGCGGGGGGCACCGGGGAGCTGTTTTTT

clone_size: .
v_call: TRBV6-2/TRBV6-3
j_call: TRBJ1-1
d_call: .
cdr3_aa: CASSVLGEGTEAFF
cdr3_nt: TGTGCCAGCAGCGTACTTGGGGAAGGCACTGAAGCTTTCTTT

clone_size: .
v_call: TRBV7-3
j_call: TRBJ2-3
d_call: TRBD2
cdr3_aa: CASTLAGGRDTQYF
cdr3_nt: TGTGCCAGCACTCTAGCGGGGGGGCGAGATACGCAGTATTTT

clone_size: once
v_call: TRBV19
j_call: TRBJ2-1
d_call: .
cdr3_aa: CASSIASNNEQFF
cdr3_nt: TGTGCCAGTAGTATAGCTAGCAACAATGAGCAGTTCTTC

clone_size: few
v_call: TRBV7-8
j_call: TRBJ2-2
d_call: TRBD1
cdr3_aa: CASSLVPGQGRTNTGELFF
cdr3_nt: TGTGCCAGCAGCTTAGTTCCGGGACAGGGAAGGACGAACACCGGGGAGCTGTTTTTT

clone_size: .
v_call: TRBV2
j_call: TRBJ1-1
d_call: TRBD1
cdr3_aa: CATRVQTGRDTEAFF
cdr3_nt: TGTGCCACCAGGGTTCAGACAGGGCGGGACACTGAAGCTTTCTTT

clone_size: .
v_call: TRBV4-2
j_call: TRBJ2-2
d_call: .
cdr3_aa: CASSQEERSNTGELFF
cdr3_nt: TGTGCCAGCAGCCAAGAGGAAAGGTCGAACACCGGGGAGCTGTTTTTT

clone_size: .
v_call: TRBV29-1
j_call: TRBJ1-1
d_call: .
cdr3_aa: CSVTQQGGGTEAFF
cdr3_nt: TGCAGCGTTACCCAACAGGGAGGTGGAACTGAAGCTTTCTTT

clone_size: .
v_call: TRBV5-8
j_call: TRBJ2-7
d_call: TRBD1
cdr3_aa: CASSRVRDRSHEQYF
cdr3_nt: TGTGCCAGCAGCCGAGTGAGGGACAGGAGCCACGAGCAGTACTTC

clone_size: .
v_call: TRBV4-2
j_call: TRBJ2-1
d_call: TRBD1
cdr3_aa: CASSQYGGTGANEQFF
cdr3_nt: TGTGCCAGCAGCCAATATGGGGGGACAGGGGCAAATGAGCAGTTCTTC

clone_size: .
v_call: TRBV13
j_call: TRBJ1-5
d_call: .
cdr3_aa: CASSLRQTQPQHF
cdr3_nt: TGTGCCAGCAGCTTGCGGCAAACTCAGCCCCAGCATTTT

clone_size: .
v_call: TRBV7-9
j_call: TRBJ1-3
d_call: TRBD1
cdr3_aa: CASSLGQGALGNTIYF
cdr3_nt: TGTGCCAGCAGCTTAGGGCAGGGGGCTCTTGGAAACACCATATATTTT

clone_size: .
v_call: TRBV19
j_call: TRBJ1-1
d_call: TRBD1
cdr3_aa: CASSYRGPNTEAFF
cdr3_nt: TGTGCCAGTAGTTACAGGGGCCCGAACACTGAAGCTTTCTTT

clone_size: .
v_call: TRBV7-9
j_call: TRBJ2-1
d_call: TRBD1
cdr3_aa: CASSQDRGDEQFF
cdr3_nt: TGTGCCAGCTCCCAGGACAGGGGCGATGAGCAGTTCTTC

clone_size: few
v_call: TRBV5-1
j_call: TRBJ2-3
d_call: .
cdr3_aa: CASSLLLSSTDTQYF
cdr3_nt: TGCGCCAGCAGCTTGCTCCTTTCTAGCACAGATACGCAGTATTTT

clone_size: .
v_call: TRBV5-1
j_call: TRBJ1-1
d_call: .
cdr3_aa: CASSLSRVEAFF
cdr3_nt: TGCGCCAGCAGCTTGAGCAGGGTAGAAGCTTTCTTT

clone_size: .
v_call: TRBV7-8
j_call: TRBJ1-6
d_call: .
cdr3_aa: CASSLARSGSSYNSPLHF
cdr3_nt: TGTGCCAGCAGCTTAGCGCGCTCAGGGAGCTCCTATAATTCACCCCTCCACTTT

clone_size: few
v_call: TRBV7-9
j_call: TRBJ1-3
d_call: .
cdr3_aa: CASSFDGSSGNTIYF
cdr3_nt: TGTGCCAGCAGCTTTGACGGAAGCTCTGGAAACACCATATATTTT

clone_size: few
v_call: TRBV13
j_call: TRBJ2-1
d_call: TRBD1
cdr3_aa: CASLTTGGFSSQSYNEQFF
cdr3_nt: TGTGCCAGTCTGACCACAGGGGGCTTCTCCTCCCAATCCTACAATGAGCAGTTCTTC

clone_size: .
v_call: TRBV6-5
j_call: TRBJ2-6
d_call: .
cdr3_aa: CASSSGANVLTF
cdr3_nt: TGTGCCAGCAGTTCCGGGGCCAACGTCCTGACTTTC

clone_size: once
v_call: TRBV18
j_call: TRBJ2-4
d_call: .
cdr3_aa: CASSPVRGKNIQYF
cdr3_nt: TGTGCCAGCTCACCAGTGCGCGGAAAAAACATTCAGTACTTC

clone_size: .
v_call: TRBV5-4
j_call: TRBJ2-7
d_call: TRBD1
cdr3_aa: CASSGKTGTYEQYF
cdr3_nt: TGTGCCAGCAGCGGAAAGACAGGGACCTACGAGCAGTACTTC

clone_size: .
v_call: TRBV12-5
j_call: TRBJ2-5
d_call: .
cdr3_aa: CASGPPLIETQYF
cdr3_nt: TGTGCTAGTGGTCCTCCTCTTATTGAGACCCAGTACTTC

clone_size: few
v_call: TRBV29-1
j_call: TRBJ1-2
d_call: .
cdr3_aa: CSVEDRYGGYTF
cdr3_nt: TGCAGCGTTGAAGATAGGTATGGGGGCTACACCTTC

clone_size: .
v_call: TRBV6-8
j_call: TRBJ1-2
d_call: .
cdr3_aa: CASSRGQYYGYTF
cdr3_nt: TGTGCCAGCAGTCGAGGACAGTACTATGGCTACACCTTC

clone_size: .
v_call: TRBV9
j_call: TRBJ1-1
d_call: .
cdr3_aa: CASSPLRGGRTEAFF
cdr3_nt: TGTGCCAGCAGCCCCCTGAGGGGGGGGAGGACTGAAGCTTTCTTT

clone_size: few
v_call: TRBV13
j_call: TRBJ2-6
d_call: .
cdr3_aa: CASSRHVGANVLTF
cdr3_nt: TGTGCCAGCAGCCGCCACGTCGGGGCCAACGTCCTGACTTTC

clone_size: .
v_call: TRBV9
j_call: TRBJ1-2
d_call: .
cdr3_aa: CASSVGISVYGYTF
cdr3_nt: TGTGCCAGCAGCGTAGGGATTTCTGTGTATGGCTACACCTTC

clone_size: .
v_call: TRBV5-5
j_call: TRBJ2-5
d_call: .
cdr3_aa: CASSLLGDGETQYF
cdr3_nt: TGTGCCAGCAGCTTGCTCGGGGATGGAGAGACCCAGTACTTC

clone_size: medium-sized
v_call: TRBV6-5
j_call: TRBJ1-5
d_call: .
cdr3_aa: CASSQAGGNQPQHF
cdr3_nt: TGTGCCAGCAGCCAAGCCGGCGGCAATCAGCCCCAGCATTTT